This T cell receptor (beta chain) was recorded in a study of control samples from healthy donors and cancer patients. The CDR3 has 13 amino acids. Looked up from germline, CDR1 is LGHDT and CDR2 is YNNKEL (reference sequence). The ends lost 4 bases at V and 6 bases at J; junction bases unmatched: 4. Measured with immunoSEQ multiplex PCR; TCRdb has only the in-frame clones, and not every one. Seen here are 100,000 to 150,000 clones, approximately 90% observed once, and the top ten hold roughly 7.8%. The clonotype originates from a man aged 18 to 30 in good health. The V gene is TRBV3-1 (or the pseudogene TRBV3-2), the J gene TRBJ1-2; 8 nucleotides align to TRBD1. The specimen was blood. Here the CDR3 reads CASSLRQGHGYTF. Written as DNA, the CDR3 is TGTGCCAGCAGCCTAAGACAGGGGCATGGCTACACCTTC.